The 14 T cell receptor beta chains reported below all come from one sample, sequenced in a study of regulatory T cells in long-lasting Graves disease (dated by TCRdb to about 2021). The library was made by multiplex PCR. These reads were obtained on an Illumina HiSeq 4000. iRepertoire HTBI primers and Arm-PCR amplification of CDR3 regions were used to construct TCR beta libraries. The public reads were quality trimmed at Q25 with fastp and then assembled into clones with MiXCR by TCRdb, keeping productive beta chains. All rows with the same CDR3 protein become a single entry with the most common DNA and genes. The sample records approximately 440,000 distinct CDR3 sequences, 15% to 20% of which are singletons. Jointly, the top ten make up roughly an eighth of the sample. The sample's time point label, decoded: newly diagnosed GD, antithyroid drugs for less than 3 months. RNA was extracted from PBMCs in TRIzol for both TCR sequencing and RNA sequencing.

These data also formed part of another study, on T cells in Graves' hyperthyroidism and ophthalmopathy.

The sample was peripheral blood mononuclear cells (PBMCs), taken at new diagnosis, from a patient treated with antithyroid drugs. The receptors were sampled from a man between 35 and 55 years old with Graves disease. Donor details come from another sample of the same person, matched by shared clones.

In this sample, this clonotype turned up many times. This chain connects TRBV5-6 to TRBJ2-1; 8 nucleotides align to TRBD1. The CDR3 is made up of 17 amino acids. Trimming at V came to 5 bases and at J to 4 bases, leaving 14 bases not matched to a gene. Per germline, CDR1 SGHDT and CDR2 YYEEEE. CDR3: CASRLSTRGLKYNEQFF. DNA of the CDR3: TGTGCCAGCAGACTTTCGACCAGGGGGCTCAAGTACAATGAGCAGTTCTTC. Variable domain in full (rest from reference TRBV5-6 and TRBJ2-1): DAGVTQSPTHLIKTRGQQVTLRCSPKSGHDTVSWYQQALGQGPQFIFQYYEEEERQRGNFPDRFSGHQFPNYSSELNVNALLLGDSALYLCASRLSTRGLKYNEQFFGPGTRLTVL.

This clonotype was recorded at least ten times. The chain carries TRBV7-2 and TRBJ2-2; 8 nucleotides align to TRBD2. The CDR3 runs 15 residues. V lost 3 bases, J lost 6 bases, and 6 bases stayed unmatched. The V gene's germline CDR1 is SGHTA and CDR2 FQGNSA. CDR3 DNA: TGTGCCAGCAGCTTCGGCGGGAGGACGGCCGGGGAGCTGTTTTTT. It translates to CASSFGGRTAGELFF.

Concerning this clonotype itself: A much larger clone lies a single base off, so this may be a read error. The CDR3 ends on some other residue instead of the conserved phenylalanine or tryptophan, so this is likely a read error. The J gene is TRBJ1-2, the V gene TRBV7-9, with D perhaps TRBD1 (5 bases). This CDR3 is 15 amino acids long. V lost 5 bases, J lost 0 bases, and 13 bases lay in between. Germline values: CDR1 SEHNR, CDR2 FQNEAQ (reference sequence). As DNA, the CDR3 is TGTGCCAGCAGCCCAGGGACCACCGCTAACTATGGCTACACCTCC. Translated: CASSPGTTANYGYTS.

This chain connects TRBV6-2 or TRBV6-3 to TRBJ2-4; 10 positions agree with TRBD2. The CDR3 has 21 amino acids. CDR1 is MNHEY, CDR2 SVGEGT, per germline. V shed 0 bases and J 0 bases; nucleotides not matched to a gene: 14. The CDR3 DNA follows: TGTGCCAGCAGTTACTCCGGGACTAGCGTCAGGTCGGGACTAGCCAAAAACATTCAGTACTTC. Amino acids: CASSYSGTSVRSGLAKNIQYF.

CDR3 in amino acids: CATTEQGGTDTQYF. As DNA, the CDR3 is TGTGCCACCACCGAACAGGGGGGCACAGATACGCAGTATTTT. This sequence joins TRBV10-3 and TRBJ2-3; 8 positions agree with TRBD1. The CDR3 is 14 amino acids. The trim removed 10 bases at V and 1 base at J, leaving 7 bases unmatched. Germline V gives CDR1 ENHRY, CDR2 SYGVKD.

This clonotype appeared a few times. The chain uses TRBV9 and TRBJ1-4; no definite D call. Germline CDR1 reads SGDLS; CDR2 reads YYNGEE. The V gene lost 4 bases and the J gene lost 5 bases, with 15 bases spanning the gap. This CDR3 comprises 15 residues. CDR3 in amino acids: CASSPQSGMNEKLFF. The CDR3, as DNA: TGTGCCAGCAGCCCACAATCCGGGATGAATGAAAAACTGTTTTTT.

This clonotype was detected a few times. This chain uses TRBV6-5 with TRBJ2-7; D is uncertain. Trimming cost V 3 bases and J 2 bases, with 8 bases left between them. In germline, CDR1 is MNHEY, CDR2 SVGAGI. The CDR3 extends over 13 amino acids. CDR3 residues: CASSYVETYEQYF. The CDR3 nucleotides are TGTGCCAGCAGTTATGTCGAGACCTACGAGCAGTACTTC.

For the CDR3, the DNA is TGTGCCAGCAGTGGGCACGGGAGCGTCTCCTACAATGAGCAGTTCTTC. This encodes CASSGHGSVSYNEQFF. The chain carries TRBV12-3 or TRBV12-4 and TRBJ2-1; tentatively, D is TRBD2 (6 bases). The CDR3 sequence is 16 residues long. V lost 5 bases and J lost 0, with 14 bases in between.

The chain combines TRBV27 with TRBJ1-5; D is perhaps TRBD1 (6 bases). Trimming shortened V by 6 bases and J by 9 bases, and 24 bases separated the two germline ends. Per the germline V gene, CDR1 is MNHEY and CDR2 is SMNVEV (reference sequence). The CDR3 length is 16 residues. The CDR3 DNA reads as TGTGCCAGCAGCCCGTCCCAGGGGTTCGGGTTTGGGCCCCAGCATTTT. Translation: CASSPSQGFGFGPQHF.

In this sample, this clonotype turned up many times. The V and J genes are TRBV6-9 and TRBJ2-7; no reliable D call. Deletions cut 4 bases from V and 2 bases from J, with 12 bases between. The CDR3 sequence is 14 residues long. Germline CDR1 MNHGY, CDR2 SVAAGI. Written as DNA, the CDR3 is TGTGCCAGCAGTTTACAGAGTACACCCTACGAGCAGTACTTC. It specifies CASSLQSTPYEQYF.

This clonotype was seen many times. The chain joins TRBV6-1 to TRBJ2-7; 8 nucleotides line up with TRBD1. From germline, CDR1 is MNHNS and CDR2 SASEGT. V lost 7 bases, J lost 0 bases, and 5 bases stayed unmatched. The CDR3 totals 14 residues. The DNA for the CDR3 is TGTGCCAGCACCCCCGGGACAGGCTCCTACGAGCAGTACTTC. This codes for CASTPGTGSYEQYF.

This clonotype has just a few counts. This sequence joins TRBV5-1 and TRBJ1-1; D unclear. The germline V and J ends were trimmed by 0 bases and 0 bases, with 6 bases remaining between them. Germline assignment: CDR1 SGHRS and CDR2 YFSETQ. The CDR3 totals 14 residues. CDR3: CASSLALLNTEAFF. CDR3 bases: TGCGCCAGCAGCTTGGCCCTGTTGAACACTGAAGCTTTCTTT.

This sequence joins TRBV5-1 and TRBJ2-7, with 9 nucleotides matching TRBD2. Germline CDR1 and CDR2: SGHRS and YFSETQ. J lost 4 bases, V lost 4 bases, and 9 bases had no gene match. The CDR3 length is 15 residues. The CDR3 protein is CASSRDSGRLYEQYF. CDR3 DNA sequence: TGCGCCAGCAGCCGTGACAGCGGGAGGCTATACGAGCAGTACTTC.

This clonotype was found many times. The rearrangement uses TRBV20-1 and TRBJ2-1; 9 nucleotides match TRBD2. This CDR3 has 14 residues. CDR1 and CDR2 from the germline V gene are DFQATT and SNEGSKA (reference sequence). The CDR3 loop reads CSQTSGLSYNEQFF. The CDR3 bases are TGCAGCCAGACTAGCGGCCTCTCCTACAATGAGCAGTTCTTC.